One and the same sample provided the 22 T cell receptor beta chains below, sequenced in a study of OX40 agonist ivuxolimab in advanced cancers. Clones were sequenced by immunoSEQ multiplex PCR, and TCRdb holds only the in-frame ones, with some missing. The table includes approximately 32,000 clones, roughly 84% detected once. The source material was CD4+ or CD8+ T cells sorted from blood, sampled in a trial of the OX40 agonist ivuxolimab. The receptors come from an adult with an advanced solid tumor such as melanoma, head and neck, liver or kidney cancer.

This rearrangement joins TRBV5-1 to TRBJ2-3, with 8 bases identical to TRBD2. J lost 2 bases, V lost 6 bases, and 11 bases had no gene match. The CDR3 has 16 residues. From germline, CDR1 is SGHRS and CDR2 YFSETQ. The CDR3 nucleotides read TGCGCCAGCAAAGGGACCGTAGCGGGGCACACAGATACGCAGTATTTT. Translation: CASKGTVAGHTDTQYF.

The chain combines TRBV6-5 with TRBJ2-1, with 11 bases aligning to TRBD2. The junction had 7 bases not matched to a gene; V was cut back by 4 bases and J by 5 bases. CDR3 length equals 16 residues. In germline, CDR1 is MNHEY, CDR2 SVGAGI. Here the CDR3 reads CASSSLLAGVHNEQFF. CDR3 DNA sequence: TGTGCCAGCAGTTCCCTACTAGCGGGAGTCCACAATGAGCAGTTCTTC.

Here the CDR3 reads CASSPGASGRDTQYF. In DNA form, the CDR3 reads TGTGCCAGCAGCCCGGGGGCTAGCGGGAGAGATACGCAGTATTTT. J is TRBJ2-3 and V is TRBV14, with TRBD2 matching over 10 bases. The CDR3 totals 15 residues. Germline loops: CDR1 SGHDN, CDR2 FVKESK. J was trimmed by 5 bases and V by 4 bases; bases with no gene match: 6. The complete variable domain, with remaining parts taken from reference TRBV14 and TRBJ2-3, reads EAGVTQFPSHSVIEKGQTVTLRCDPISGHDNLYWYRRVMGKEIKFLLHFVKESKQDESGMPNNRFLAERTGGTYSTLKVQPAELEDSGVYFCASSPGASGRDTQYFGPGTRLTVL.

The rearrangement uses TRBV6-6 and TRBJ2-7, with D maybe TRBD1 (6 bases). The CDR3 loop spans 14 amino acids. Deletions cut 7 bases from V and 0 bases from J, with 13 bases between. Germline values: CDR1 MNHNY, CDR2 SVGAGI (reference sequence). CDR3 region: CASIAQGDSYEQYF. DNA for the CDR3: TGTGCCAGCATAGCACAGGGAGACTCCTACGAGCAGTACTTC.

This chain uses TRBV27 with TRBJ2-1, with D perhaps TRBD2 (5 bases). Germline CDR1 MNHEY, CDR2 SMNVEV (reference sequence). Trimming cost V 2 bases and J 8 bases, with 16 bases left between them. The CDR3 is 15 amino acids. The CDR3 reads CASSLGADALHEQFF. The DNA for the CDR3 is TGTGCCAGCAGTTTAGGAGCGGACGCCTTGCATGAGCAGTTCTTC.

Worth noting for this clone: Different DNA sequences within this sample yield the same CDR3. The chain employs TRBV6-5 and TRBJ2-5; 7 positions agree with TRBD2. Germline lookup yields CDR1 MNHEY and CDR2 SVGAGI. The CDR3 totals 14 residues. V lost 0 bases to trimming and J lost 5 bases; unmatched junction nucleotides: 3. This CDR3 is CASSYSGGEETQYF. CDR3 bases: TGTGCCAGCAGTTACTCGGGAGGGGAGGAGACCCAGTACTTC.

The chain combines TRBV27 with TRBJ2-6; D remains unclear. The CDR3 covers 12 residues. CDR1 and CDR2 from the germline V gene are MNHEY and SMNVEV (reference sequence). V lost 8 bases and J lost 2, with 4 bases in between. The CDR3 DNA sequence: TGTGCCAGCGGACCTGGGGCCAACGTCCTGACTTTC. Protein: CASGPGANVLTF.

The chain has TRBV9 and TRBJ2-1; tentative D call: TRBD1 (5 bases). This CDR3 has 16 residues. Deletions cut 4 bases from V and 5 bases from J, with 19 bases between. The germline V gene has CDR1 SGDLS and CDR2 YYNGEE. This CDR3 reads CASSMNAGWGDNEQFF. The CDR3 nucleotides are TGTGCCAGCAGCATGAATGCTGGGTGGGGCGACAATGAGCAGTTCTTC.

The chain combines TRBV7-6 with TRBJ2-7, with D possibly TRBD2 on 5 matching bases. There are 14 residues in the CDR3. The ends were cut back, 4 bases at V and 3 bases at J, with 13 bases in the middle. CDR1 SGHVS and CDR2 FNYEAQ come from the germline V gene. In DNA form, the CDR3 reads TGTGCCAGCAGCTCAACTAGGGATAACTACGAGCAGTACTTC. Translated, it gives CASSSTRDNYEQYF.

V gene TRBV10-3 combines with J gene TRBJ2-3; 11 positions match TRBD2. The CDR3 totals 18 residues. CDR1 and CDR2 from the germline V gene are ENHRY and SYGVKD. Germline trimming cut 1 base from V and 2 bases from J; bases unmatched to any gene: 8. For the CDR3, the DNA is TGTGCCATCAGTGAGTTGTGGGCTAGCGGGGGGATCACAGATACGCAGTATTTT. Translation gives CAISELWASGGITDTQYF.

V is TRBV6-5 and J is TRBJ1-1; D not resolved. Between the trimmed V and J ends, which lost 4 bases and 0 bases, there was a span of 6 bases. The CDR3 runs 13 residues. Germline V gene lookup returns CDR1 MNHEY and CDR2 SVGAGI. CDR3 nucleotide sequence: TGTGCCAGCAGTTGGCAGATGAACACTGAAGCTTTCTTT. It is translated as CASSWQMNTEAFF.

The rearrangement links TRBV7-9 to TRBJ1-1; no clear D. CDR1 and CDR2 from the germline V gene are SEHNR and FQNEAQ (reference sequence). This CDR3 comprises 13 residues. Between the trimmed V and J ends, which lost 5 bases and 7 bases, there was a span of 14 bases. The CDR3 region is CASSIVGSVEAFF. Here the CDR3 DNA reads TGTGCCAGCAGCATAGTTGGGAGTGTTGAAGCTTTCTTT. Based on the CDR3 plus reference TRBV7-9 and TRBJ1-1, the full variable domain is DTGVSQNPRHKITKRGQNVTFRCDPISEHNRLYWYRQTLGQGPEFLTYFQNEAQLEKSRLLSDRFSAERPKGSFSTLEIQRTEQGDSAMYLCASSIVGSVEAFFGQGTRLTVV.

J is TRBJ2-7 and V is TRBV7-2; 7 positions agree with TRBD2. CDR1 SGHTA and CDR2 FQGNSA come from the germline V gene. Unmatched junction bases numbered 3, after V lost 10 bases and J lost 3 bases. This CDR3 comprises 11 residues. CDR3 in DNA: TGTGCCAAAAGGGAGGGCTACGAGCAGTACTTC. Protein product: CAKREGYEQYF.

This chain uses TRBV5-4 with TRBJ1-2, with 7 bases fitting TRBD1. The germline gives CDR1 SGHNT, CDR2 YYREEE (reference sequence). The length of the CDR3 is 15 residues. After removal of 0 bases from V and 6 bases from J, the junction contained 8 bases not matched to a gene. CDR3 DNA: TGTGCCAGCAGCTTGGTCCCGACAGGGATCGATGGCTACACCTTC. It codes for CASSLVPTGIDGYTF.

The chain couples TRBV4-3 to TRBJ2-4; 7 nucleotides agree with TRBD2. The germline V gene has CDR1 LGHNA and CDR2 YSLEER. The CDR3 is made up of 16 amino acids. Losses at the gene ends were 0 bases for V and 7 bases for J; bases not matched to a gene: 9. The CDR3 nucleotides are TGCGCCAGCAGCCAAGATGGGGTCCACGGGGGGAACATTCAGTACTTC. This gives the protein CASSQDGVHGGNIQYF.

This clone appeared a single time. The rearrangement uses TRBV28 and TRBJ1-1; a weak D match, TRBD1 (6 bases). Germline CDR1 is MDHEN and CDR2 is SYDVKM. Trimming cost V 2 bases and J 5 bases, with 12 bases left between them. The length of the CDR3 is 14 residues. The CDR3 reads CASSLTGMRTEAFF. The CDR3 DNA is TGTGCCAGCAGTTTAACAGGGATGAGAACTGAAGCTTTCTTT. Based on the CDR3 plus reference TRBV28 and TRBJ1-1, the full variable domain is DVKVTQSSRYLVKRTGEKVFLECVQDMDHENMFWYRQDPGLGLRLIYFSYDVKMKEKGDIPEGYSVSREKKERFSLILESASTNQTSMYLCASSLTGMRTEAFFGQGTRLTVV.

This sequence joins TRBV6-1 and TRBJ2-7; D is unclear. CDR1 MNHNS and CDR2 SASEGT come from the germline V gene. The V gene lost 0 bases and the J gene lost 11 bases, with 14 bases spanning the gap. CDR3 length: 13 amino acids. This CDR3 is CASSEAQRAVEYF. The CDR3 DNA reads TGTGCCAGCAGTGAAGCGCAAAGGGCGGTCGAGTACTTC.

The rearrangement joins TRBV2 to TRBJ1-1; D perhaps matches TRBD1 (5 bases). Trimming pared 3 bases from V and 1 base from J, leaving 9 bases between. Germline V lookup: CDR1 SNHLY, CDR2 FYNNEI. The CDR3 sequence is 14 residues long. CDR3 in amino acids: CASSEGRWNTEAFF. The DNA for the CDR3 is TGTGCCAGCAGTGAGGGACGGTGGAACACTGAAGCTTTCTTT.

The V call is TRBV5-1, the J call TRBJ2-1; TRBD1 matches at 9 bases. This CDR3 has 17 residues. With V trimmed by 4 bases and J by 1 base, 9 bases remained unmatched. Germline lookup yields CDR1 SGHRS and CDR2 YFSETQ. CDR3 in amino acids: CASSKTGTGNSYNEQFF. In DNA, the CDR3 is TGCGCCAGCAGCAAAACCGGGACAGGGAATTCCTACAATGAGCAGTTCTTC.

The chain joins TRBV9 to TRBJ2-5; 7 positions agree with TRBD1. CDR3 length: 17 amino acids. V lost 3 bases to trimming and J lost 3 bases; unmatched junction nucleotides: 14. From germline, CDR1 is SGDLS and CDR2 YYNGEE. The chain's CDR3 is CASSGSRGYGVKETQYF. In DNA, the CDR3 is TGTGCCAGCAGCGGGTCCAGGGGGTACGGGGTGAAAGAGACCCAGTACTTC. Full variable domain (missing parts from reference TRBV9 and TRBJ2-5): DSGVTQTPKHLITATGQRVTLRCSPRSGDLSVYWYQQSLDQGLQFLIQYYNGEERAKGNILERFSAQQFPDLHSELNLSSLELGDSALYFCASSGSRGYGVKETQYFGPGTRLLVL.

In nucleotides, the CDR3 is TGTGCCATCAGTGAGACTTGGACTAGCGGTGACTGGGATACGCAGTATTTT. Protein product: CAISETWTSGDWDTQYF. The chain links TRBV10-3 to TRBJ2-3, with 10 bases aligning to TRBD2. CDR1 ENHRY and CDR2 SYGVKD come from the germline V gene. The CDR3 consists of 17 residues. V trimming: 2 bases; J trimming: 6 bases; junction bases outside the gene matches: 11.

The chain joins TRBV5-7 to TRBJ1-4, with a tentative D call TRBD1 (5 bases). TRBV5-7 is recorded as an ORF, its role being uncertain. CDR3 length equals 16 residues. V was trimmed by 4 bases and J by 0 bases, leaving 13 bases between them. The CDR3 nucleotides read TGTGCCAGCAGCCCTAGGCGGGGCACAACTAATGAAAAACTGTTTTTT. This translates into CASSPRRGTTNEKLFF.